This T cell receptor beta chain comes out of a study of blood T cell repertoires in COVID-19. Study details: Collection of acute and convalescent COVID-19 samples took place in the United States, Italy and Spain. From T cells, B-cell-depleted T cells, or PBMCs came the material, which was cDNA or gDNA.

In the original workflow: Reference gene primers were amplified, and this amplification served to estimate nucleated cell counts. The repertoire was sequenced with immunoSEQ multiplex PCR; TCRdb's copy has only in-frame clones and lacks some. Clonal size and the V and J genes are those of that table, whereas D and trimming came from the DNA. The table records about 350,000 clones, 90% to 95% of them present only once. The CDR3 consists of 11 residues. The germline CDR1 and CDR2 sequences are DFQATT and SNEGSKA (reference sequence). V was shortened by 2 bases and J by 13 bases, with 12 bases between the two germline ends.

The receptor was derived from a woman under 30 who had recovered from COVID-19. Sequences were obtained from peripheral blood. The chain recombines TRBV20-1 with TRBJ2-1, with D possibly matching TRBD2 (5 bases). CDR3: CSARNREYQFF. The CDR3 bases are TGCAGTGCTAGAAACCGGGAATATCAGTTCTTC.